Listed here are 14 T cell receptor beta chains from one sample, sequenced in a study of Graves' ophthalmopathy and Graves' hyperthyroidism. For repertoire sequencing, the TCR beta CDR3 regions were amplified from RNA transcripts. In the first round, RT-PCR was carried out with HTBI primers, and a multiplex PCR formed the second round. TCRdb ran MiXCR on the multiplex PCR reads and lists one entry per CDR3 protein. The table records about 640,000 distinct CDR3 sequences, roughly two fifths of them present only once. The sample comprised peripheral blood. The receptors stem from an adult man with Graves' ophthalmopathy.

V gene TRBV6-6 combines with J gene TRBJ2-7, with 8 bases aligning to TRBD2. Germline V gene data show CDR1 as MNHNY and CDR2 as SVGAGI (reference sequence). V lost 1 base and J lost 0; bases outside the gene matches: 5. There are 16 residues in the CDR3. CDR3 loop: CASSYLGSGSSYEQYF. The CDR3 DNA sequence: TGTGCCAGCAGTTACTTGGGGAGCGGGAGCTCCTACGAGCAGTACTTC.

This clonotype was seen a few times. This chain connects TRBV19 to TRBJ1-1; D possibly corresponds to TRBD1 (6 bases). Germline CDR1 LNHDA, CDR2 SQIVND (reference sequence). Trimming took 6 bases from V and 4 from J, leaving 18 bases between them. The CDR3 extends over 15 amino acids. The CDR3 DNA reads as TGTGCCAGTAGCCCGCTCCGGGGGGGGCCCACTGAAGCTTTCTTT. Its protein product is CASSPLRGGPTEAFF.

With regard to this clonotype: Mismatch with germline at one junction end may stem from a read error. The chain uses TRBV5-4 and TRBJ1-1; 7 positions match TRBD1. The CDR3 is 11 amino acids. Germline V gene lookup returns CDR1 SGHNT and CDR2 YYREEE (reference sequence). The DNA for the CDR3 is TGTGCCAGCAGCTTGGACGGACAGGCGAGCTTT. This gives the protein CASSLDGQASF.

This clonotype was observed many times. The chain has TRBV20-1 and TRBJ2-7, with 12 nucleotides matching TRBD2. The CDR3 loop spans 14 amino acids. The J segment lost 5 bases and the V segment lost 3 bases, leaving 5 bases of the junction unmatched. Germline loops: CDR1 DFQATT, CDR2 SNEGSKA (reference sequence). The CDR3: CSASGLAGLNEQYF. CDR3 DNA: TGCAGTGCTAGTGGACTAGCGGGACTCAACGAGCAGTACTTC.

The table lists this clonotype with many counts. The rearrangement links TRBV19 to TRBJ2-2; possible D gene TRBD2, 6 bases. V was pared by 7 bases and J by 7 bases, with 19 bases between. This CDR3 has 15 amino acids. Looked up from germline, CDR1 is LNHDA and CDR2 is SQIVND (reference sequence). The DNA of the CDR3 is TGTGCCAGTAAACCGCTGGTATCGCGGGACGGGGAGCTGTTTTTT. Its translation is CASKPLVSRDGELFF.

This clonotype was observed at least ten times. The chain recombines TRBV12-3 or TRBV12-4 with TRBJ2-6; 9 bases fit TRBD1. The CDR3 totals 18 residues. V was pared by 6 bases and J by 0 bases, with 9 bases of the junction left unmatched. The CDR3 nucleotides read TGTGCCAGCAGACTCCACCGGGACAGGGACTCTGGGGCCAACGTCCTGACTTTC. This codes for CASRLHRDRDSGANVLTF.

The chain combines TRBV29-1 with TRBJ2-7; D remains ambiguous. Germline V gene lookup returns CDR1 SQVTM and CDR2 ANQGSEA. This CDR3 spans 10 amino acids. V dropped 7 bases and J dropped 3 bases, with 7 bases sitting between them. The CDR3 here is CSEGLYEQYF. The CDR3 coding sequence is TGCAGCGAGGGCCTCTACGAGCAGTACTTC.

In its sample, this clonotype was seen a few times. The chain is built from TRBV4-1 and TRBJ1-1, with TRBD1 identical over 8 bases. V lost 2 bases to trimming and J lost 10 bases; unmatched junction nucleotides: 9. The CDR3 is 14 amino acids. CDR1 and CDR2 from the germline V gene are MGHRA and YSYEKL. The chain's CDR3 is CASSQPRTGRRAFF. The CDR3 DNA is TGCGCCAGCAGCCAACCCAGGACAGGGAGGAGAGCTTTCTTT.

In its sample, this clonotype was seen a few times. V usage is TRBV15 and J usage is TRBJ2-3, with 8 nucleotides matching TRBD2. V lost 3 bases to trimming and J lost 3 bases; unmatched junction nucleotides: 2. The germline V gene has CDR1 LNHNV and CDR2 YYDKDF (reference sequence). The CDR3 runs 14 residues. CDR3 sequence: CATSSSGRTDTQYF. The CDR3 bases are TGTGCCACCAGCAGCAGCGGGAGAACAGATACGCAGTATTTT.

This clonotype was recorded many times. The V gene is TRBV9, the J gene TRBJ1-2; D unclear. The CDR3 has 12 amino acids. V was cut by 2 bases and J by 5 bases, with 7 bases left in between. Germline V gene lookup returns CDR1 SGDLS and CDR2 YYNGEE. This CDR3 reads CASSVNGYGYTF. CDR3 bases: TGTGCCAGCAGCGTTAACGGTTATGGCTACACCTTC. Combining the CDR3 with reference TRBV9 and TRBJ1-2 gives the whole variable domain DSGVTQTPKHLITATGQRVTLRCSPRSGDLSVYWYQQSLDQGLQFLIQYYNGEERAKGNILERFSAQQFPDLHSELNLSSLELGDSALYFCASSVNGYGYTFGSGTRLTVV.

The chain has TRBV10-2 and TRBJ2-5; possibly TRBD1 or TRBD2 for D (7 bases each). CDR1 and CDR2 (germline): WSHSY, SAAADI. This CDR3 is built from 15 residues. V was pared by 4 bases and J by 1 base, with 13 bases between. The CDR3: CASSGGGTVQETQYF. The CDR3 nucleotides are TGCGCCAGCAGTGGGGGGGGGACAGTCCAAGAGACCCAGTACTTC.

The chain uses TRBV19 and TRBJ2-5; 8 bases map to TRBD2. CDR3 size: 16 residues. V was pared by 0 bases and J by 1 base, with 4 bases of the junction left unmatched. Germline V gene data show CDR1 as LNHDA and CDR2 as SQIVND (reference sequence). The CDR3: CASSIDGSGTQETQYF. The DNA of the CDR3 is TGTGCCAGTAGTATAGATGGTAGCGGGACCCAAGAGACCCAGTACTTC.

The chain couples TRBV7-3 to TRBJ1-1; a weak D match, TRBD1 (5 bases). Trimming removed 5 bases at V and 1 base at J, with 17 bases between. Germline values: CDR1 SGHTA, CDR2 FQGTGA. CDR3 length equals 16 residues. The chain's CDR3 is CASSAIPGTANTEAFF. In DNA, the CDR3 is TGTGCCAGCAGCGCCATCCCCGGGACGGCGAACACTGAAGCTTTCTTT.

The table lists this clonotype with a few counts. The rearrangement uses TRBV4-3 and TRBJ1-5; the match to TRBD1 covers 7 bases. Losses at the gene ends were 6 bases for V and 2 bases for J; bases not matched to a gene: 7. The CDR3 runs to 15 residues. Germline V gene lookup returns CDR1 LGHNA and CDR2 YSLEER. The CDR3 loop reads CASSTGVIGNQPQHF. The DNA for the CDR3 is TGCGCCAGCAGTACAGGGGTGATCGGCAATCAGCCCCAGCATTTT.